This TCR beta chain was identified in a study of blood T cell repertoires in COVID-19. Study details: Italy, Spain and the United States were the sources of the convalescent and acute COVID-19 samples. Nucleic acid was either cDNA or gDNA, and it came from T cells, B-cell-depleted T cells, or PBMCs.

Produced via immunoSEQ multiplex PCR; TCRdb's table is partial and in-frame only. The sample has over 45,000 clones, around 86% seen once; the top ten hold 6.5%. This CDR3 is built from 16 residues. Germline V lookup: CDR1 LGHNT, CDR2 FRNRAP. V lost 5 bases to trimming and J lost 0 bases; unmatched junction nucleotides: 8. The clonotype originates from a man aged 45-60 years with active COVID-19. Input material: peripheral blood. The chain carries TRBV12-5 and TRBJ2-3, with TRBD2 matching over 7 bases. CDR3 in amino acids: CASGRRLAASTDTQYF. CDR3 nucleotides: TGTGCTAGTGGTCGCAGGCTAGCGGCTAGCACAGATACGCAGTATTTT. Together with reference TRBV12-5 and TRBJ2-3, the CDR3 gives the full variable domain: DARVTQTPRHKVTEMGQEVTMRCQPILGHNTVFWYRQTMMQGLELLAYFRNRAPLDDSGMPKDRFSAEMPDATLATLKIQPSEPRDSAVYFCASGRRLAASTDTQYFGPGTRLTVL.